This TCR beta chain originates from a study of shared clonotypes between healthy human individuals. Overall study: The cohort had two women and a few men, ages 18 to 49.

Cells designated naive CD8 were CD45RO-negative and were positively selected for CCR7, with terminally differentiated effector memory CD45RA+ cells excluded. The study enrolled healthy HIV-negative adults without recent acute infections or vaccinations as donors. Per germline, CDR1 MNHEY and CDR2 SVGAGI. V gave up 2 bases and J gave up 7 bases; unmatched junction bases: 11. The length of the CDR3 is 16 residues. DNA at about 200 ng, roughly 27,000 T cell genomes, went into sorted-subset replicate PCRs. Clones were sequenced by immunoSEQ multiplex PCR, and TCRdb holds only the in-frame ones, with some missing. The data contain around 2,000,000 clones, around 93% of them seen just once; the ten biggest clones take up roughly 1.7%.

This chain links TRBV6-5 with TRBJ2-1, with TRBD2 identical over 7 bases. The sequence came from a young man in good health. Some clones in this sample may be carry-over from other donors' samples. Sequencing input: naive CD8+ T cells from PBMCs. CDR3 nucleotides: TGTGCCAGCAGTTACCCGAGCGGGAAAGAGATTAATGAGCAGTTCTTC. This encodes CASSYPSGKEINEQFF.